Below, one T cell receptor beta chain is given with its context. The entry originates in a study of T cell responses to AZD1222 COVID-19 vaccine. Method: immunoSEQ multiplex PCR; TCRdb's copy keeps in-frame clones and lacks some. There are some 150,000 clones in the sample; approximately 90% occur only once, and about 1.6% lies in the top ten. This sample comprised peripheral blood, obtained 28 days after the second AZD1222 dose. The clonotype originates from an adult who received the AZD1222 COVID-19 vaccine.

In DNA, the CDR3 is TGTGCCAGCAGTGATCCCGCAAGACAGGGAAATGAAAAACTGTTTTTT. Translating it yields CASSDPARQGNEKLFF. The chain recombines TRBV2 with TRBJ1-4, with 7 positions matching TRBD1. Germline assignment: CDR1 SNHLY and CDR2 FYNNEI. Unmatched junction bases numbered 9, after V lost 3 bases and J lost 5 bases. CDR3 length: 16 amino acids.